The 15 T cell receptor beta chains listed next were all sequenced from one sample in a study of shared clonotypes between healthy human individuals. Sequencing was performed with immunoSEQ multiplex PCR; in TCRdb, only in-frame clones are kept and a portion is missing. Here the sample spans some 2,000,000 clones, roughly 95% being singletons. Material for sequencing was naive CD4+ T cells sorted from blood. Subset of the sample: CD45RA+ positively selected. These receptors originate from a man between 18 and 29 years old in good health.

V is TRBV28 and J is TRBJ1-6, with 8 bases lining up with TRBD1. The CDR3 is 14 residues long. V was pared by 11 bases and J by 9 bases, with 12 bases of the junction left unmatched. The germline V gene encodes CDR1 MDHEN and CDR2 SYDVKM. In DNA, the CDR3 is TGTGCCGCGGGGCAGCAGGGGGCTATTTCACCCCTCCACTTT. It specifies CAAGQQGAISPLHF.

This CDR3 reads CASSQGGSGGYEQYF. The DNA of the CDR3 is TGCGCCAGCAGCCAAGGAGGCTCAGGGGGCTACGAGCAGTACTTC. V is TRBV4-3 and J is TRBJ2-7; 7 positions match TRBD1. Trimming removed 1 base from V and 3 bases from J; junction bases left unmatched: 6. This CDR3 contains 15 residues. CDR1 and CDR2 (germline): LGHNA, YSLEER.

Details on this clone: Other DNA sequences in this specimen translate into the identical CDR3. The CDR3 sequence is CASSLRTDSYNEQFF. The CDR3, as DNA: TGCGCCAGCAGCTTGAGGACCGACTCCTACAATGAGCAGTTCTTC. This chain links TRBV5-1 with TRBJ2-1; D gene ambiguous. Deletions cut 1 base from V and 0 bases from J, with 8 bases between. There are 15 residues in the CDR3. Germline V CDR1 and CDR2: SGHRS, YFSETQ.

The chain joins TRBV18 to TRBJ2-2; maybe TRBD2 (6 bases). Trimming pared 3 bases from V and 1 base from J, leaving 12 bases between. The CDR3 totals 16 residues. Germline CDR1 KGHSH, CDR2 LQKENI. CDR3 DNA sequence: TGTGCCAGCTCACCGTTCGGGGGAAGGAACACCGGGGAGCTGTTTTTT. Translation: CASSPFGGRNTGELFF.

In DNA, the CDR3 is TGTGCCAGCAGATCCTTAGGGCCTAGCGGAAACAATGAGCAGTTCTTC. Residues: CASRSLGPSGNNEQFF. The V call is TRBV7-9, the J call TRBJ2-1; TRBD2 agrees at 7 bases. Germline V gene lookup returns CDR1 SEHNR and CDR2 FQNEAQ (reference sequence). This CDR3 is built from 16 residues. Trimming cost V 6 bases and J 5 bases; bases outside gene matches: 13.

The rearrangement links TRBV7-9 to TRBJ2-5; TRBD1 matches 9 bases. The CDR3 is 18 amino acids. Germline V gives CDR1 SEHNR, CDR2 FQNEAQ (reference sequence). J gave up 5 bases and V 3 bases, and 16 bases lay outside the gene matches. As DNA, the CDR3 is TGTGCCAGCAGCTTTCTCCCCTTCCGGGACAGGGTGGGGGAGACCCAGTACTTC. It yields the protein CASSFLPFRDRVGETQYF.

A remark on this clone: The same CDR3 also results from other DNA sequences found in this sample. The DNA of the CDR3 is TGTGCCAGCAGTTTACAGGGGGGGTACGAGCAGTACTTC. Its translation is CASSLQGGYEQYF. V and J are TRBV6-6 and TRBJ2-7; D perhaps matches TRBD1 (8 bases). Trimming stripped 4 bases from V and 4 bases from J, with 11 bases between. The CDR3 spans 13 residues. The germline gives CDR1 MNHNY, CDR2 SVGAGI (reference sequence).

CDR3 coding DNA: TGTGCCACCGGGGTGTACATTTCTTCACCCCTCCACTTT. It translates to CATGVYISSPLHF. The V call is TRBV6-5, the J call TRBJ1-6; no reliable D call. Germline V gene sequence: CDR1 MNHEY, CDR2 SVGAGI. The CDR3 runs 13 residues. Trimming cost V 10 bases and J 9 bases, with 16 bases left between them.

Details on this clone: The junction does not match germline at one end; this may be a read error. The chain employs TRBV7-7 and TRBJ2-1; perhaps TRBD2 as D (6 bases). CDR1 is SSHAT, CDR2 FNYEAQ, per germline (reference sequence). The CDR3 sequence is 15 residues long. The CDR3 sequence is CASSFSSAPYNEQFF. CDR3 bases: TGTGCTAGCAGCTTCTCTAGCGCACCCTACAATGAGCAGTTCTTC.

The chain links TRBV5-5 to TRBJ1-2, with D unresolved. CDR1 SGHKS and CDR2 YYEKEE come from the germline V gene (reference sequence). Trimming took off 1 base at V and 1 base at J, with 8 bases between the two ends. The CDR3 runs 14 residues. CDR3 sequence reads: CASSLWLDNYGYTF. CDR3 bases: TGTGCCAGCAGCTTGTGGTTGGATAACTATGGCTACACCTTC. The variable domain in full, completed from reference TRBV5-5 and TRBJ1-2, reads DAGVTQSPTHLIKTRGQQVTLRCSPISGHKSVSWYQQVLGQGPQFIFQYYEKEERGRGNFPDRFSARQFPNYSSELNVNALLLGDSALYLCASSLWLDNYGYTFGSGTRLTVV.

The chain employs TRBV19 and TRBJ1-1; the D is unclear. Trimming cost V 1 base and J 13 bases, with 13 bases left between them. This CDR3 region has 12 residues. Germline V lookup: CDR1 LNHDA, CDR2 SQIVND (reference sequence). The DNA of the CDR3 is TGTGCCAGTAGTATAGTTCCGGGTAGCGTTTTCTTT. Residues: CASSIVPGSVFF.

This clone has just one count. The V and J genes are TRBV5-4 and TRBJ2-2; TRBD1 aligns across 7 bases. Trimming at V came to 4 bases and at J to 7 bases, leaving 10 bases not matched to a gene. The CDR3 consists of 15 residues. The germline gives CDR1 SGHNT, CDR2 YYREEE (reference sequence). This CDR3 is CASSPVGAGGGELFF. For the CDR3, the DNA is TGTGCCAGCAGCCCCGTCGGGGCAGGGGGCGGGGAGCTGTTTTTT.

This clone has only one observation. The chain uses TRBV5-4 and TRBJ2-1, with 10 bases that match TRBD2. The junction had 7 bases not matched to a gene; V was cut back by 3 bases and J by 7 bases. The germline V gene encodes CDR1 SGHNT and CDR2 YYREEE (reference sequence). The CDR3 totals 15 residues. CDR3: CASSSDSGRTNEQFF. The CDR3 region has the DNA TGTGCCAGCAGCTCCGATAGCGGGAGGACAAATGAGCAGTTCTTC.

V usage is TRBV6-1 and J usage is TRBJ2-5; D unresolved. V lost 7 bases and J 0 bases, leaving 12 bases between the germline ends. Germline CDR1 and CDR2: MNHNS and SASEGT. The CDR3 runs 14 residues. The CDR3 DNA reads TGTGCCAGCATCCAAGGGCCTTACCAAGAGACCCAGTACTTC. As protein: CASIQGPYQETQYF.

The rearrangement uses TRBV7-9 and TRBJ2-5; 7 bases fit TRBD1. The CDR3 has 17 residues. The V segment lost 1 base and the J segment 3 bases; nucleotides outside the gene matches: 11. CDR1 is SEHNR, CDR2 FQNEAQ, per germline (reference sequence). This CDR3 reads CASSLGLRDSIKETQYF. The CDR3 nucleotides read TGTGCCAGCAGCTTAGGCCTCCGGGACAGTATAAAAGAGACCCAGTACTTC. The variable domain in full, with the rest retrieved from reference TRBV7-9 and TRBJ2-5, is DTGVSQNPRHKITKRGQNVTFRCDPISEHNRLYWYRQTLGQGPEFLTYFQNEAQLEKSRLLSDRFSAERPKGSFSTLEIQRTEQGDSAMYLCASSLGLRDSIKETQYFGPGTRLLVL.